The 23 T cell receptor beta chains in this list originate from one sample, sequenced in a study of human T cells and chemical hapten exposure. Each CDR3 protein gets one entry after TCRdb re-called the RACE reads with MiXCR. The table shows about 360,000 distinct CDR3 sequences, with around 7% occurring only once. As to time point: patch test 1, 2 weeks after DPC sensitization. The treatment: therapeutic diphenylcyclopropenone sensitization with weekly scalp DPC. Sequencing was performed on whole blood, taken in connection with sensitization to the hapten diphenylcyclopropenone (DPC). These receptors were obtained from a woman under 30 with alopecia areata. Some clones in this sample may be carry-over from other donors' samples.

There are a few counts of this clonotype. The chain employs TRBV7-9 and TRBJ1-2, with D hard to call. V was cut by 3 bases and J by 7 bases, with 9 bases left in between. Germline CDR1 is SEHNR and CDR2 is FQNEAQ (reference sequence). The CDR3 contains 12 residues. The CDR3 is CASSFDGSGYTF. The CDR3 coding sequence is TGTGCCAGCAGCTTCGACGGCTCTGGCTACACCTTC.

This clonotype was seen at least ten times. This sequence joins TRBV6-2 or TRBV6-3 and TRBJ2-3, with D perhaps matching TRBD2 (7 bases). CDR3 length: 17 amino acids. The V end was cut by 2 bases, the J end by 4 bases, with 19 bases between. Germline assignment: CDR1 MNHEY and CDR2 SVGEGT. CDR3 loop: CASSYAPRPGGPDTQYF. DNA for the CDR3: TGTGCCAGCAGTTACGCCCCTCGACCGGGGGGCCCAGATACGCAGTATTTT.

In its sample, this clonotype was seen a few times. The chain joins TRBV10-3 to TRBJ2-5; 11 nucleotides align to TRBD2. The germline CDR1 and CDR2 sequences are ENHRY and SYGVKD. The length of the CDR3 is 15 residues. The ends lost 10 bases at V and 0 bases at J; junction bases unmatched: 7. CDR3 DNA: TGTGCCACCCTAACTAGCGGGGGTAACCAAGAGACCCAGTACTTC. Amino acids: CATLTSGGNQETQYF.

The chain employs TRBV2 and TRBJ2-1; D gene uncertain. The germline V gene encodes CDR1 SNHLY and CDR2 FYNNEI. The length of the CDR3 is 13 residues. The germline V and J ends were trimmed by 5 bases and 5 bases, with 10 bases remaining between them. CDR3 loop: CASSWHMNNEQFF. CDR3 sequence (DNA): TGTGCCAGCAGTTGGCACATGAACAATGAGCAGTTCTTC.

This clonotype showed up many times. In DNA form, the CDR3 reads TGTGCCAGCAGCGAACGGAGAAACACCATATATTTT. It specifies CASSERRNTIYF. The chain employs TRBV3-1 and TRBJ1-3; D is ambiguous. With 5 bases removed from V and 5 bases from J, the gap between germline ends came to 7 bases. The CDR3 runs to 12 residues. CDR1 and CDR2 (germline): LGHDT, YNNKEL (reference sequence).

This sequence joins TRBV29-1 and TRBJ1-5, with D perhaps TRBD1 (5 bases). V dropped 3 bases and J dropped 6 bases, with 12 bases sitting between them. From germline, CDR1 is SQVTM and CDR2 ANQGSEA. The length of the CDR3 is 13 residues. CDR3 coding DNA: TGCAGCGTTGATCTGGGGGGTGGTCAGCCCCAGCATTTT. The encoded protein is CSVDLGGGQPQHF.

The table lists this clonotype with many counts. The chain employs TRBV7-9 and TRBJ2-1; 8 nucleotides align to TRBD1. From germline, CDR1 is SEHNR and CDR2 FQNEAQ (reference sequence). The CDR3 loop spans 13 amino acids. The V and J ends lost 8 bases and 5 bases, in that order; junction bases with no gene match: 5. The CDR3 is CASSGGLHNEQFF. The DNA of the CDR3 is TGTGCCAGCTCAGGGGGCCTCCACAATGAGCAGTTCTTC.

The chain couples TRBV9 to TRBJ2-3; 8 nucleotides line up with TRBD2. The germline CDR1 and CDR2 sequences are SGDLS and YYNGEE. The length of the CDR3 is 14 residues. Trimming removed 2 bases from V and 4 bases from J; junction bases left unmatched: 3. CDR3 sequence: CASSVTSGPDTQYF. CDR3 DNA sequence: TGTGCCAGCAGCGTCACTAGCGGCCCAGATACGCAGTATTTT.

The rearrangement joins TRBV20-1 to TRBJ2-2, with D unresolved. Germline V gene lookup returns CDR1 DFQATT and CDR2 SNEGSKA (reference sequence). Trimming shortened V by 1 base and J by 1 base, and 7 bases separated the two germline ends. This CDR3 is built from 14 residues. CDR3 nucleotide sequence: TGCAGTGCTAGAGTGCATGGGAACACCGGGGAGCTGTTTTTT. This translates into CSARVHGNTGELFF.

The gene calls are TRBV7-9 and TRBJ1-4; D not certain. The CDR3 totals 12 residues. Germline V CDR1 and CDR2: SEHNR, FQNEAQ (reference sequence). Deletions cut 11 bases from V and 5 bases from J, with 12 bases between. CDR3 sequence reads: CAGAQKNEKLFF. The CDR3 DNA reads as TGTGCCGGCGCGCAGAAAAATGAAAAACTGTTTTTT.

This clonotype was found a few times. V usage is TRBV7-2 and J usage is TRBJ1-4; D is possibly TRBD1 (5 bases). The CDR3 extends over 15 amino acids. The germline gives CDR1 SGHTA, CDR2 FQGNSA. The V and J ends lost 1 base and 7 bases respectively, with 13 bases between them. The CDR3 DNA reads as TGTGCCAGCAGCTTAGGGGGGGATTTGTTTGAAAAACTGTTTTTT. This codes for CASSLGGDLFEKLFF.

This clonotype was detected ten times or more. V is TRBV4-2 and J is TRBJ2-4, with TRBD2 matching 7 bases. Germline assignment: CDR1 LGHNA and CDR2 YNFKEQ. The length of the CDR3 is 18 residues. With V trimmed by 0 bases and J by 0 bases, 8 bases remained unmatched. The CDR3 here is CASSQDLPGGVAKNIQYF. In DNA form, the CDR3 reads TGTGCCAGCAGCCAAGATCTTCCGGGGGGAGTAGCCAAAAACATTCAGTACTTC.

This clonotype was observed a handful of times. V is TRBV4-3 and J is TRBJ2-3; either TRBD1 or TRBD2 may fit D (5 bases each). V lost 1 base, J lost 0 bases, and 14 bases lay in between. The CDR3 sequence is 17 residues long. The germline gives CDR1 LGHNA, CDR2 YSLEER. CDR3 protein: CASSQVSFGASTDTQYF. In DNA form, the CDR3 reads TGCGCCAGCAGCCAAGTTTCTTTCGGGGCTAGCACAGATACGCAGTATTTT.

In this sample, this clonotype turned up a few times. This chain connects TRBV2 to TRBJ1-4; TRBD1 is a possible D gene (5 bases). CDR1 and CDR2 (germline): SNHLY, FYNNEI. V gave up 6 bases and J gave up 10 bases, with 15 bases separating them. The CDR3 length is 13 residues. CDR3 nucleotide sequence: TGTGCCAGCAGGTCGTTAACAGGAGGAAAACTGTTTTTT. Its protein product is CASRSLTGGKLFF.

The chain uses TRBV12-3 or TRBV12-4 and TRBJ2-2; the match to TRBD1 covers 9 bases. The CDR3 runs 15 residues. V lost 10 bases, J lost 0 bases, and 6 bases stayed unmatched. Written as DNA, the CDR3 is TGTGCCAATCGACAGGGGGAAGCGAACACCGGGGAGCTGTTTTTT. Translation: CANRQGEANTGELFF.

This clonotype was seen repeatedly, ten times or more. The V call is TRBV4-1, the J call TRBJ2-2; 8 nucleotides line up with TRBD1. V was clipped by 4 bases and J by 7 bases; unmatched bases: 11. Germline assignment: CDR1 MGHRA and CDR2 YSYEKL. There are 16 residues in the CDR3. In DNA, the CDR3 is TGCGCCAGCAGCCGCCGGACAGGGATGGGTGGCGGGGAGCTGTTTTTT. It specifies CASSRRTGMGGGELFF.

This clonotype was seen at least ten times. The chain employs TRBV4-2 and TRBJ2-7, with TRBD1 matching over 9 bases. V shed 2 bases, J shed 1 base, and the junction held 6 bases outside the gene matches. The CDR3 covers 16 residues. Germline V gene lookup returns CDR1 LGHNA and CDR2 YNFKEQ. The CDR3: CASSQNRGRLSYEQYF. The CDR3 bases are TGTGCCAGCAGCCAAAACAGGGGGCGATTGTCCTACGAGCAGTACTTC.

This clonotype has more than one count but fewer than ten. The chain joins TRBV29-1 to TRBJ1-2; 7 bases agree with TRBD1. V shed 0 bases, J shed 8 bases, and the junction held 9 bases outside the gene matches. CDR1 is SQVTM, CDR2 ANQGSEA, per germline. The CDR3 is 14 amino acids. The CDR3 coding sequence is TGCAGCGTTGAAGAGATAGACAGGGCGGTAGGCTACACCTTC. This gives the protein CSVEEIDRAVGYTF.

This clonotype has just a few counts. The V gene is TRBV4-1, the J gene TRBJ2-7; unclear D gene. This CDR3 is 12 amino acids long. Germline V gene lookup returns CDR1 MGHRA and CDR2 YSYEKL. The V and J ends lost 5 bases and 4 bases respectively, with 9 bases between them. For the CDR3, the DNA is TGCGCCAGCAGCGAGGACGGGTACGAGCAGTACTTC. It yields the protein CASSEDGYEQYF.

There are many counts of this clonotype. The genes are TRBV29-1 and TRBJ2-7; D not certain. The V gene's germline CDR1 is SQVTM and CDR2 ANQGSEA. This CDR3 is 11 amino acids long. V lost 4 bases and J lost 9, with 13 bases in between. This CDR3 is CSVGNSFAQYF. As DNA, the CDR3 is TGCAGCGTTGGGAACTCCTTCGCGCAGTACTTC.

This clonotype was seen a few times. The chain carries TRBV5-1 and TRBJ1-1; TRBD1 agrees at 10 bases. Germline CDR1 SGHRS, CDR2 YFSETQ. With 1 base clipped from V and 5 bases from J, the junction kept 2 bases outside the gene matches. CDR3 length: 14 residues. Here the CDR3 DNA reads TGCGCCAGCAGCTTGAAGGGACAGGGGACTGAAGCTTTCTTT. Protein product: CASSLKGQGTEAFF. The full variable domain, rest sourced from reference TRBV5-1 and TRBJ1-1, is KAGVTQTPRYLIKTRGQQVTLSCSPISGHRSVSWYQQTPGQGLQFLFEYFSETQRNKGNFPGRFSGRQFSNSRSEMNVSTLELGDSALYLCASSLKGQGTEAFFGQGTRLTVV.

This clonotype was found many times. The chain combines TRBV9 with TRBJ2-7, with TRBD1 matching 7 bases. From germline, CDR1 is SGDLS and CDR2 YYNGEE. The CDR3 length is 14 residues. Trimming cost V 2 bases and J 3 bases; bases outside gene matches: 5. CDR3 in amino acids: CASSVAGTDYEQYF. Here the CDR3 DNA reads TGTGCCAGCAGCGTGGCCGGGACAGACTACGAGCAGTACTTC.

The rearrangement joins TRBV15 to TRBJ1-2; D unresolved. Deletions cut 1 base from V and 6 bases from J, with 15 bases between. CDR1 is LNHNV and CDR2 is YYDKDF in the germline V gene (reference sequence). The CDR3 totals 15 residues. DNA of the CDR3: TGTGCCACCAGCAGAGTAAGGGATCTGTCGGATGGCTACACCTTC. Translating it yields CATSRVRDLSDGYTF.